These 27 T cell receptor beta chains were all obtained from the same sample, sequenced in a study of blood T cell repertoires in COVID-19. Profiling relied on immunoSEQ multiplex PCR, and the TCRdb table lists in-frame clones only, not all of them. Among about 180,000 clones listed, roughly 88% were seen once. Sequencing was performed on PBMCs or T cells enriched from blood (not recorded which). These receptors originate from a woman younger than 35 who had recovered from COVID-19.

The chain joins TRBV5-4 to TRBJ2-7; a possible D gene is TRBD1 (6 bases). This CDR3 has 15 residues. CDR1 is SGHNT and CDR2 is YYREEE in the germline V gene (reference sequence). V was clipped by 0 bases and J by 2 bases, with 12 bases between them. The CDR3 nucleotides are TGTGCCAGCAGCTTGGGAGGCAGGGGCCCCTACGAGCAGTACTTC. Translation: CASSLGGRGPYEQYF. Complete variable domain (other parts from reference TRBV5-4 and TRBJ2-7): ETGVTQSPTHLIKTRGQQVTLRCSSQSGHNTVSWYQQALGQGPQFIFQYYREEENGRGNFPPRFSGLQFPNYSSELNVNALELDDSALYLCASSLGGRGPYEQYFGPGTRLTVT.

This chain uses TRBV6-4 with TRBJ1-1; D possibly corresponds to TRBD1 (6 bases). V lost 4 bases and J 4 bases, leaving 13 bases between the germline ends. CDR3 size: 14 residues. Germline V gene sequence: CDR1 MRHNA, CDR2 SNTAGT. The DNA of the CDR3 is TGTGCCAGCAGTGCGTCCAGGGGATCCACTGAAGCTTTCTTT. Translating gives CASSASRGSTEAFF.

V gene TRBV18 combines with J gene TRBJ1-1; unclear D gene. The CDR3 has 13 residues. V was pared by 4 bases and J by 6 bases, with 12 bases between. Per germline, CDR1 KGHSH and CDR2 LQKENI. CDR3: CASSQRQVAEAFF. CDR3 coding DNA: TGTGCCAGCTCACAACGGCAGGTGGCTGAAGCTTTCTTT. The full variable domain, in which reference TRBV18 and TRBJ1-1 provide the parts outside the CDR3, is NAGVMQNPRHLVRRRGQEARLRCSPMKGHSHVYWYRQLPEEGLKFMVYLQKENIIDESGMPKERFSAEFPKEGPSILRIQQVVRGDSAAYFCASSQRQVAEAFFGQGTRLTVV.

The chain couples TRBV7-9 to TRBJ2-7; tentative D call: TRBD2 (6 bases). The germline V and J ends were trimmed by 5 bases and 7 bases, with 18 bases remaining between them. In germline, CDR1 is SEHNR, CDR2 FQNEAQ (reference sequence). CDR3 length: 14 amino acids. CDR3 loop: CASSPSLGAGEQYF. In DNA form, the CDR3 reads TGTGCCAGCAGCCCTTCCTTAGGGGCGGGGGAGCAGTACTTC.

This chain links TRBV7-2 with TRBJ2-1; 10 nucleotides align to TRBD1. This CDR3 contains 17 residues. Germline V gene data show CDR1 as SGHTA and CDR2 as FQGNSA. V shed 2 bases, J shed 0 bases, and the junction held 4 bases outside the gene matches. CDR3 protein: CASSLLGQGLSYNEQFF. As DNA, the CDR3 is TGTGCCAGCAGCTTATTGGGACAGGGGCTCTCCTACAATGAGCAGTTCTTC.

The V call is TRBV5-4, the J call TRBJ2-3, with 14 bases fitting TRBD2. The CDR3 sequence is 18 residues long. V lost 0 bases and J lost 1; bases outside the gene matches: 4. Germline V gene data show CDR1 as SGHNT and CDR2 as YYREEE (reference sequence). CDR3 loop: CASSLGLAGGLGTDTQYF. Here the CDR3 DNA reads TGTGCCAGCAGCTTGGGACTAGCGGGGGGGCTTGGCACAGATACGCAGTATTTT. Using reference TRBV5-4 and TRBJ2-3 for the parts outside the CDR3, the full variable domain is ETGVTQSPTHLIKTRGQQVTLRCSSQSGHNTVSWYQQALGQGPQFIFQYYREEENGRGNFPPRFSGLQFPNYSSELNVNALELDDSALYLCASSLGLAGGLGTDTQYFGPGTRLTVL.

The chain couples TRBV7-4 to TRBJ2-5, with a possible D match to TRBD1 (6 bases). The CDR3 covers 17 residues. With 5 bases removed from V and 2 bases from J, the gap between germline ends came to 21 bases. CDR1 SGHVT and CDR2 SQSDAQ come from the germline V gene. CDR3 DNA: TGTGCCAGCAGCCCACCCACAGGGCCAAAGCGGCAAGAGACCCAGTACTTC. Translation gives CASSPPTGPKRQETQYF.

The V gene is TRBV9, the J gene TRBJ1-1; the D is unclear. This CDR3 contains 14 residues. With 0 bases removed from V and 0 bases from J, the gap between germline ends came to 6 bases. CDR1 and CDR2 (germline): SGDLS, YYNGEE. CDR3 nucleotide sequence: TGTGCCAGCAGCGTAGACGGTATGAACACTGAAGCTTTCTTT. Protein: CASSVDGMNTEAFF.

This clone was observed a single time. The chain joins TRBV30 to TRBJ2-3; D perhaps matches TRBD2 (6 bases). The germline V gene has CDR1 GTSNPN and CDR2 SVGIG (reference sequence). CDR3 length: 17 residues. Trimming stripped 8 bases from V and 2 bases from J, with 26 bases between. Here the CDR3 reads CAPRRGHAGLNTDTQYF. CDR3 nucleotides: TGTGCCCCAAGGCGAGGTCACGCGGGACTTAACACAGATACGCAGTATTTT.

The V and J genes are TRBV4-1 and TRBJ2-1, with 8 bases identical to TRBD1. V lost 1 base to trimming and J lost 1 base; unmatched junction nucleotides: 6. The CDR3 is made up of 17 amino acids. Germline CDR1 and CDR2: MGHRA and YSYEKL. The CDR3 spells CASSQVPRGPSYNEQFF. Here the CDR3 DNA reads TGCGCCAGCAGCCAAGTGCCCAGGGGGCCGTCCTACAATGAGCAGTTCTTC.

This clone came up a few times. This chain uses TRBV7-6 with TRBJ2-3, with TRBD2 matching over 12 bases. After removal of 5 bases from V and 0 bases from J, the junction contained 9 bases not matched to a gene. The germline CDR1 and CDR2 sequences are SGHVS and FNYEAQ. This CDR3 is built from 18 residues. The CDR3 here is CASSPRLAGAFSTDTQYF. The DNA for the CDR3 is TGTGCCAGCAGCCCTAGACTAGCGGGGGCCTTTAGCACAGATACGCAGTATTTT.

This clone has a single count. This rearrangement joins TRBV21-1 to TRBJ2-7; the table's D gene call, TRBD1, was not cross checked with the DNA. TRBV21-1 is given as a pseudogene. The CDR3 is made up of 17 amino acids. Here the CDR3 DNA reads TGTGCCAGCAGCGGCCAGAGCGACAGGGGCCTATCCTACGAGCAGTACTTC. Its translation: CASSGQSDRGLSYEQYF.

The chain combines TRBV5-1 with TRBJ1-1, with D possibly TRBD1 on 5 matching bases. The CDR3 sequence is 17 residues long. V was pared by 0 bases and J by 3 bases, with 18 bases between. Germline-derived CDR1 and CDR2 are SGHRS and YFSETQ. The CDR3 coding sequence is TGCGCCAGCAGCTTGGCCGGGCTAAGGGGCGCGGACACTGAAGCTTTCTTT. Its translation: CASSLAGLRGADTEAFF.

This chain joins TRBV7-3 and TRBJ2-3; D possibly corresponds to TRBD2 (5 bases). Trimming pared 5 bases from V and 1 base from J, leaving 16 bases between. CDR3 length: 16 residues. From germline, CDR1 is SGHTA and CDR2 FQGTGA. Here the CDR3 DNA reads TGTGCCAGCAGCCCAACGGGTGGGAGTCGCACAGATACGCAGTATTTT. It encodes CASSPTGGSRTDTQYF.

The V and J genes are TRBV10-3 and TRBJ1-6; 7 bases match TRBD1. Germline V gene sequence: CDR1 ENHRY, CDR2 SYGVKD. The CDR3 extends over 14 amino acids. The J segment lost 7 bases and the V segment lost 5 bases, leaving 5 bases of the junction unmatched. The CDR3 loop reads CAISIQGQNSPLHF. The CDR3 DNA follows: TGTGCCATCAGTATCCAGGGACAGAATTCACCCCTCCACTTT.

The table lists this clone with a few counts. V gene TRBV7-2 combines with J gene TRBJ1-2; perhaps TRBD1 as D (5 bases). The germline V and J ends were trimmed by 1 base and 3 bases, with 12 bases remaining between them. The CDR3 is 15 amino acids. The V gene's germline CDR1 is SGHTA and CDR2 FQGNSA. In nucleotides, the CDR3 is TGTGCCAGCAGCTTAGTGGGGGGTTCGGACTATGGCTACACCTTC. Protein sequence: CASSLVGGSDYGYTF.

V is TRBV5-4 and J is TRBJ2-3; 14 bases are shared with TRBD2. This CDR3 has 15 residues. Per the germline V gene, CDR1 is SGHNT and CDR2 is YYREEE (reference sequence). Trimming at V came to 4 bases and at J to 8 bases, leaving 6 bases not matched to a gene. As DNA, the CDR3 is TGTGCCAGCAGCCAATCGGGACTAGCGGGGGTTACGCAGTATTTT. Protein: CASSQSGLAGVTQYF.

V gene TRBV10-2 combines with J gene TRBJ2-7; 9 bases are a match to TRBD1. The CDR3 loop spans 14 amino acids. CDR1 and CDR2 from the germline V gene are WSHSY and SAAADI. With V trimmed by 6 bases and J by 3 bases, 6 bases remained unmatched. The CDR3 nucleotides are TGCGCCAGCAGCACTATGACAGGGGGCTACGAGCAGTACTTC. This sequence encodes CASSTMTGGYEQYF.

V is TRBV19 and J is TRBJ1-4, with D possibly matching TRBD1 (6 bases). This CDR3 contains 13 residues. Germline CDR1 is LNHDA and CDR2 is SQIVND (reference sequence). Trimming cost V 4 bases and J 8 bases, with 11 bases left between them. In DNA form, the CDR3 reads TGTGCCAGTAGTAGCGGACAGAAGGAAAAACTGTTTTTT. Translating gives CASSSGQKEKLFF.

The chain is built from TRBV7-9 and TRBJ2-1; 14 bases are shared with TRBD2. Unmatched junction bases numbered 9, after V lost 4 bases and J lost 7 bases. The CDR3 has 17 residues. In germline, CDR1 is SEHNR, CDR2 FQNEAQ (reference sequence). CDR3 in amino acids: CASSSRLAGGPSNEQFF. CDR3 bases: TGTGCCAGCAGCTCGAGACTAGCGGGAGGGCCTAGTAATGAGCAGTTCTTC.

The chain carries TRBV30 and TRBJ2-7; the D is unclear. Trimming left V 0 bases short and J 4 bases short, with 7 bases between. Germline V CDR1 and CDR2: GTSNPN, SVGIG (reference sequence). The CDR3 runs to 12 residues. CDR3 sequence: CAWSVSGYEQYF. CDR3 coding DNA: TGTGCCTGGAGTGTATCCGGTTACGAGCAGTACTTC.

The genes are TRBV7-9 and TRBJ2-7, with a possible D match to TRBD1 (5 bases). V lost 5 bases and J lost 4, with 18 bases in between. Per the germline V gene, CDR1 is SEHNR and CDR2 is FQNEAQ (reference sequence). This CDR3 is 15 amino acids long. CDR3 nucleotide sequence: TGTGCCAGCAGCGGTAAGGGGTCCTCTTTGTACGAGCAGTACTTC. Encoded protein: CASSGKGSSLYEQYF.

J is TRBJ2-7 and V is TRBV5-8; 7 bases align to TRBD2. The CDR3 has 15 amino acids. From germline, CDR1 is SGHTS and CDR2 YDEGEE. The V segment lost 5 bases and the J segment 0 bases; nucleotides outside the gene matches: 8. The CDR3 spells CASSWVGGSSYEQYF. CDR3 DNA: TGTGCCAGCAGTTGGGTGGGCGGGAGCTCCTACGAGCAGTACTTC.

The V gene is TRBV9, the J gene TRBJ2-5, with D perhaps TRBD2 (7 bases). The V gene lost 4 bases and the J gene lost 3 bases, with 13 bases spanning the gap. In germline, CDR1 is SGDLS, CDR2 YYNGEE. The CDR3 extends over 14 amino acids. In DNA form, the CDR3 reads TGTGCCAGCAGCCCACTAGGGGGGGAAGAGACCCAGTACTTC. Its protein product is CASSPLGGEETQYF.

On this clone: The same CDR3 is also encoded by other DNA sequences in this sample. The rearrangement joins TRBV7-2 to TRBJ2-5; 12 nucleotides agree with TRBD2. Per the germline V gene, CDR1 is SGHTA and CDR2 is FQGNSA. Losses at the gene ends were 6 bases for V and 5 bases for J; bases not matched to a gene: 7. This CDR3 comprises 15 residues. This chain's CDR3 is CASSRTSGAGETQYF. CDR3 bases: TGTGCCAGCAGTCGGACTAGCGGGGCCGGGGAGACCCAGTACTTC. Supplemented by reference TRBV7-2 and TRBJ2-5, the full variable domain reads GAGVSQSPSNKVTEKGKDVELRCDPISGHTALYWYRQSLGQGLEFLIYFQGNSAPDKSGLPSDRFSAERTGGSVSTLTIQRTQQEDSAVYLCASSRTSGAGETQYFGPGTRLLVL.

This chain links TRBV10-2 with TRBJ1-1; 11 bases are a match to TRBD1. The CDR3 runs 16 residues. V dropped 1 base and J dropped 5; count of bases not matched to a gene: 6. CDR1 and CDR2 (germline): WSHSY, SAAADI. CDR3 region: CASSEWVGTGGTEAFF. The CDR3 DNA is TGCGCCAGCAGTGAGTGGGTGGGGACAGGGGGGACTGAAGCTTTCTTT.

This clone occurred once. The chain joins TRBV29-1 to TRBJ1-3; tentatively, D is TRBD1 (5 bases). This CDR3 is built from 14 residues. The V and J ends lost 4 bases and 7 bases respectively, with 17 bases between them. From germline, CDR1 is SQVTM and CDR2 ANQGSEA. The CDR3 region has the DNA TGCAGCGTTGTATCAGGGTACGGTGCGAACACCATATATTTT. Protein: CSVVSGYGANTIYF. The variable domain in full, with the rest retrieved from reference TRBV29-1 and TRBJ1-3, is SAVISQKPSRDICQRGTSLTIQCQVDSQVTMMFWYRQQPGQSLTLIATANQGSEATYESGFVIDKFPISRPNLTFSTLTVSNMSPEDSSIYLCSVVSGYGANTIYFGEGSWLTVV.